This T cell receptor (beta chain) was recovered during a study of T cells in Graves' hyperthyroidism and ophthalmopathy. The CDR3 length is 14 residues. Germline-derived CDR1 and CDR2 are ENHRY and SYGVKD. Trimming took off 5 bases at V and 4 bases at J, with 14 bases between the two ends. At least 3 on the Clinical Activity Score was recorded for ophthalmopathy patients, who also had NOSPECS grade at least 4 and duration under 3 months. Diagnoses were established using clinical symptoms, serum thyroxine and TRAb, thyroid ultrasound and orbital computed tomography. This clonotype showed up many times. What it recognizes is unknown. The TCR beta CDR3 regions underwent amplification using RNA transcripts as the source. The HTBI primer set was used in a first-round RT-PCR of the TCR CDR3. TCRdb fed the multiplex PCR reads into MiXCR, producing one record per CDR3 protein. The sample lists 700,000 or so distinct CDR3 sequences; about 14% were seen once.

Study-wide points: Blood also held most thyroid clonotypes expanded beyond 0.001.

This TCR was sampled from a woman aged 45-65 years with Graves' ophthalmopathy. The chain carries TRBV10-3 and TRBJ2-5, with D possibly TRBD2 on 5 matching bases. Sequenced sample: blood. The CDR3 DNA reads TGTGCCATCAGTCGGGCTAGCATGGGAGAGACCCAGTACTTC. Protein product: CAISRASMGETQYF.